Below are 4 T cell receptor beta chains sequenced from a single sample in a study of cytomegalovirus exposure and HLA in healthy donors. PCR was performed using 60 Vbeta and 13 Jbeta primers. The repertoire was sequenced with immunoSEQ multiplex PCR; TCRdb's copy has only in-frame clones and lacks some. Among some 250,000 clones listed, about 81% were seen once. Sequencing was done on a sample of PBMCs. These receptors all stem from a woman aged 40 to 50 in good health and CMV-seropositive.

J is TRBJ2-5 and V is TRBV9; 7 bases fit TRBD1. Germline CDR1 reads SGDLS; CDR2 reads YYNGEE. V gave up 4 bases and J gave up 5 bases; unmatched junction bases: 11. The CDR3 sequence is 15 residues long. In nucleotides, the CDR3 is TGTGCCAGCAGCACCTCACAGGGGCGGATGGAGACCCAGTACTTC. It encodes CASSTSQGRMETQYF.

CDR3 nucleotides: TGTGCCAGCAGCTTGGGACTAGCGTATGAGCAGTTCTTC. The encoded protein is CASSLGLAYEQFF. V and J are TRBV7-6 and TRBJ2-1; TRBD2 agrees at 10 bases. The germline V gene encodes CDR1 SGHVS and CDR2 FNYEAQ. CDR3 length equals 13 residues. J lost 8 bases, V lost 3 bases, and 1 base had no gene match.

This clone was counted once. The chain uses TRBV2 and TRBJ1-1, with TRBD1 matching 8 bases. CDR1 is SNHLY, CDR2 FYNNEI, per germline. V gave up 7 bases and J gave up 7 bases; unmatched junction bases: 8. The CDR3 sequence is 13 residues long. The CDR3 region has the DNA TGTGCCAGCAAACCCGACAGGGGTGGTGAAGCTTTCTTT. Protein sequence: CASKPDRGGEAFF.

The J gene is TRBJ2-1, the V gene TRBV6-5, with 10 bases aligning to TRBD2. V shed 6 bases, J shed 7 bases, and the junction held 9 bases outside the gene matches. This CDR3 region has 15 residues. The V gene's germline CDR1 is MNHEY and CDR2 SVGAGI. The CDR3, as DNA: TGTGCCAGCAGCGAATCTAGCGGGAGACTGAATGAGCAGTTCTTC. It is translated as CASSESSGRLNEQFF.